The clone carrying this TCR beta chain was recorded only once. The CDR3 is 17 residues long. In germline, CDR1 is MRHNA, CDR2 SNTAGT. Trimming took 0 bases from V and 2 from J; bases not matched to a gene: 5. Each PCR replicate run on unsorted PBMC took in approximately 270 ng DNA, approximately 30,000 T cell genomes. The protocol was immunoSEQ multiplex PCR, while the TCRdb copy is restricted to in-frame clones and leaves out a portion. The repertoire holds 400,000 to 500,000 clones, with 79% as singletons. The sample originates from a study of shared clonotypes between healthy human individuals. The chain recombines TRBV6-4 with TRBJ2-3, with 10 nucleotides matching TRBD1. The sample consisted of PBMCs. This sequence originates from a woman aged 40 to 49 in good health. Some clones in this sample may be carry-over from other donors' samples. The CDR3 sequence: CASSDSTGQGPTDTQYF. The CDR3 nucleotides read TGTGCCAGCAGTGACTCGACGGGACAGGGGCCCACAGATACGCAGTATTTT.